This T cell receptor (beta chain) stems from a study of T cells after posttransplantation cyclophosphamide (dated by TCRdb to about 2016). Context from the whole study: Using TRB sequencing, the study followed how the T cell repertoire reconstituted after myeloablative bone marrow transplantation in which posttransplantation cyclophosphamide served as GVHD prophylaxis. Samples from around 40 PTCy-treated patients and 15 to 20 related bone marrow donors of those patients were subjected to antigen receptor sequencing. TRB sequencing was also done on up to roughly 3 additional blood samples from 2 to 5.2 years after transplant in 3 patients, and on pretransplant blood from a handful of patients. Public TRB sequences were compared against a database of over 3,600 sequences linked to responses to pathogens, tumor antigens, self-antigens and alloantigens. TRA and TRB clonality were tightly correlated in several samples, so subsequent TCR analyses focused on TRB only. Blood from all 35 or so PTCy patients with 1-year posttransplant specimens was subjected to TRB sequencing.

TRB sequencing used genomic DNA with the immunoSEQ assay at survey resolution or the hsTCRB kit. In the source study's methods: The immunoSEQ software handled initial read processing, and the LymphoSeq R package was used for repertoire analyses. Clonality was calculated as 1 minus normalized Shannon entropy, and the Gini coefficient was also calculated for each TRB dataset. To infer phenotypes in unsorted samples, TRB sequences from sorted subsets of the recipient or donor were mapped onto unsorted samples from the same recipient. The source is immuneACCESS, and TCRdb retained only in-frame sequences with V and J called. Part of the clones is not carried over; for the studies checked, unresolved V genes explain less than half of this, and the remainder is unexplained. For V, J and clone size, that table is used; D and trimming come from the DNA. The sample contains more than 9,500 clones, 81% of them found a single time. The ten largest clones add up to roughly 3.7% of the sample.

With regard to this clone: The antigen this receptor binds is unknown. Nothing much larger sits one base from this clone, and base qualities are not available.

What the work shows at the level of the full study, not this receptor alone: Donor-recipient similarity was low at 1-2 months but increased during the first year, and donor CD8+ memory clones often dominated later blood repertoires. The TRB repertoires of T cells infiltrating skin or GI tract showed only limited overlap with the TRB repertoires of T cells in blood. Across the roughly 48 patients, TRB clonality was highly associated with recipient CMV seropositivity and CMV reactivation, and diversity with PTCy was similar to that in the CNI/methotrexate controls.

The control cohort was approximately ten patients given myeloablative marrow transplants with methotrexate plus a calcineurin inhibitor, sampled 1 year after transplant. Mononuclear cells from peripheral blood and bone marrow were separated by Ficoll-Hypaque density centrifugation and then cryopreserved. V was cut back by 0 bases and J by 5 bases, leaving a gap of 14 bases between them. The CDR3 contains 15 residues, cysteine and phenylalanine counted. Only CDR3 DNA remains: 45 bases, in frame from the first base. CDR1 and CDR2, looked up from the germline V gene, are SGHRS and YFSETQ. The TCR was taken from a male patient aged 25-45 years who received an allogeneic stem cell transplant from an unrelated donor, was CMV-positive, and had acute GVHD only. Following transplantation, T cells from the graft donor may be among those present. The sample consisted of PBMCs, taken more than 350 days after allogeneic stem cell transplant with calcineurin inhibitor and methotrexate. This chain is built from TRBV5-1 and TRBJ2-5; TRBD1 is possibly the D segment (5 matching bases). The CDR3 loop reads CASSLVQASLETQYF. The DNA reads TGCGCCAGCAGCTTGGTACAGGCGTCGCTTGAGACCCAGTACTTC.